This TCR beta chain was sequenced in a study of cytomegalovirus exposure and HLA in healthy donors. Primers: 60 Vbeta forward and 13 Jbeta reverse. Method: immunoSEQ multiplex PCR; TCRdb's copy keeps in-frame clones and lacks some. The sample records 95,000 to 150,000 clones, 78% being singletons. Deletions cut 2 bases from V and 8 bases from J, with 8 bases between. The germline V gene encodes CDR1 SGDLS and CDR2 YYNGEE. The CDR3 contains 13 residues. This chain links TRBV9 with TRBJ1-6; D might be TRBD1 (5 bases). The source is a man aged 40-49 years in good health and CMV-seronegative. Sequencing used PBMCs. The CDR3 region is CASSVLGDSPLHF. For the CDR3, the DNA is TGTGCCAGCAGCGTTCTAGGGGATTCACCCCTCCACTTT.